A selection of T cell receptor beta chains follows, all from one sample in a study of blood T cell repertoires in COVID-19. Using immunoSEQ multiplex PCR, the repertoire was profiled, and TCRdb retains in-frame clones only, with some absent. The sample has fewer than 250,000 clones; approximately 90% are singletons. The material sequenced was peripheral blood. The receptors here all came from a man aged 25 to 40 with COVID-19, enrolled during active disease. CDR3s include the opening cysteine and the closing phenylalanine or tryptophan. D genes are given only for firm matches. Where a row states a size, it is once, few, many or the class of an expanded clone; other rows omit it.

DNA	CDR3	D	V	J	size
TGTGCCAGCAGCCCCGGGACAGGAACTTACTACACCTTC	CASSPGTGTYYTF	TRBD1	TRBV2	TRBJ1-2	NA
TGTGCCAGCAGTTTAGCAAGGGGGCGCGACGGATCACCCCTCCACTTT	CASSLARGRDGSPLHF	TRBD1	TRBV28	TRBJ1-6	NA
TGCAGTGCTAGTGGTTTGATAGAACCCCCCGGGACAGGGGGCCCCGCGGATGGCTACACCTTC	CSASGLIEPPGTGGPADGYTF	TRBD1	TRBV20-1	TRBJ1-2	many
TGCACCAGCAGCCAAGAGGGTCCGGGAGCGGATGAGCAGTTCTTC	CTSSQEGPGADEQFF	NA	TRBV1	TRBJ2-1	NA
TGTGCCAGCAGTTCCTATGGGACTAGCGGCTCCTACGAGCAGTACTTC	CASSSYGTSGSYEQYF	TRBD2	TRBV27	TRBJ2-7	once
TGTGCCACCCATTGGGGGAGGGGTTCTCAGCCCCAGCATTTT	CATHWGRGSQPQHF	NA	TRBV19	TRBJ1-5	few
TGTGCCAGCAGTCCCCCTAGCGGGACGAACACCGGGGAGCTGTTTTTT	CASSPPSGTNTGELFF	TRBD2	TRBV6-2/TRBV6-3	TRBJ2-2	once
TGTGCCATCAGCGCCATAGGGGGGGATAAATCTGAAGCTTTCTTT	CAISAIGGDKSEAFF	NA	TRBV10-3	TRBJ1-1	NA
TGTGCCAGCAGGGGCCAGGGGGCACAAAATTCACCCCTCCACTTT	CASRGQGAQNSPLHF	TRBD1	TRBV7-2	TRBJ1-6	NA
TGTGCCAGCAGCCTGGGACTAGAGGACACCGGGGAGCTGTTTTTT	CASSLGLEDTGELFF	TRBD2	TRBV5-4	TRBJ2-2	NA
TGTGCCGGAGACAGGTTAACCCACTATGGCTACACCTTC	CAGDRLTHYGYTF	NA	TRBV30	TRBJ1-2	once
TGTGCCAGCATCAAGACTAGCACAGATACGCAGTATTTT	CASIKTSTDTQYF	NA	TRBV6-6	TRBJ2-3	NA
TGTGCCAGCAGTTTAAGGACAGGACAGGGGGTAAATGAGCAGTTCTTC	CASSLRTGQGVNEQFF	TRBD1	TRBV28	TRBJ2-1	NA